What follows are 27 T cell receptor beta chains derived from one specimen sequenced in a study of T-cell reconstitution after alpha-beta-depleted transplantation in children. Using unique molecular identifiers, the investigators prepared the TCRbeta library. TCRdb ran MiXCR on the PCR reads and lists one entry per CDR3 protein. The sample carries about 300,000 distinct CDR3 sequences, around 10% recorded once. Sequencing used PBMCs, obtained before TCRalphabeta/CD19-depleted stem cell transplant. Receptors were obtained from a boy younger than two with acute myeloid leukemia, due to receive a stem cell transplant.

This clonotype showed up many times. This rearrangement joins TRBV20-1 to TRBJ2-7; a possible D gene is TRBD1 (6 bases). Trimming pared 4 bases from V and 3 bases from J, leaving 10 bases between. CDR3 length: 12 residues. In germline, CDR1 is DFQATT, CDR2 SNEGSKA (reference sequence). CDR3 nucleotide sequence: TGCAGTGCTACCCGGACAGACTACGAGCAGTACTTC. Its translation: CSATRTDYEQYF.

This clonotype was observed a few times. The rearrangement links TRBV20-1 to TRBJ1-5; D is unresolved. V lost 4 bases to trimming and J lost 3 bases, with 13 bases between them. Per the germline V gene, CDR1 is DFQATT and CDR2 is SNEGSKA (reference sequence). CDR3 length: 14 amino acids. This CDR3 reads CSAIARSTNQPQHF. CDR3 in DNA: TGCAGTGCTATTGCCAGGAGTACCAATCAGCCCCAGCATTTT.

Regarding this clonotype: An end of the junction differs from the germline gene, which may be a read error. This chain connects TRBV14 to TRBJ2-5, with TRBD1 matching 12 bases. Germline values: CDR1 SGHDN, CDR2 FVKESK. The CDR3 is 16 residues long. The CDR3 protein is CASSHRDRGREETLYF. CDR3 coding DNA: TGTGCCAGCAGCCACCGGGACAGGGGGCGAGAAGAGACCCTGTACTTC.

This clonotype was seen many times. In DNA form, the CDR3 reads TGTGCCAGCAGCGTCTCTAGCCGAGTATTAGAGACCCAGTACTTC. This gives the protein CASSVSSRVLETQYF. This chain joins TRBV9 and TRBJ2-5, with D maybe TRBD2 (5 bases). Germline loops: CDR1 SGDLS, CDR2 YYNGEE. The V end lost 2 bases, the J end lost 4 bases, and 15 bases lay between the germline ends. The CDR3 consists of 15 residues.

About this clonotype itself: A much larger clonotype is one base distant, so this may be a read error. The chain carries TRBV12-3 or TRBV12-4 and TRBJ1-1, with D unclear. There are 13 residues in the CDR3. The V end lost 5 bases, the J end lost 6 bases, and 13 bases lay between the germline ends. The DNA for the CDR3 is TGTGCCAGCAGTGAACGGCTGGGCTCTGAAGCTTTCTTT. This gives the protein CASSERLGSEAFF.

The chain carries TRBV20-1 and TRBJ2-1; D call uncertain. From germline, CDR1 is DFQATT and CDR2 SNEGSKA (reference sequence). Trimming pared 1 base from V and 8 bases from J, leaving 12 bases between. There are 13 residues in the CDR3. CDR3 sequence reads: CSARGRKRYEQFF. CDR3 DNA: TGCAGTGCTAGAGGGCGGAAAAGGTATGAGCAGTTCTTC.

This clonotype was seen ten or more times. The rearrangement links TRBV7-2 to TRBJ1-2; D remains ambiguous. The CDR3 totals 14 residues. Germline CDR1 reads SGHTA; CDR2 reads FQGNSA. V was clipped by 1 base and J by 0 bases, with 6 bases between them. The CDR3 DNA follows: TGTGCCAGCAGCTTAGGGGGAACTAACTATGGCTACACCTTC. It yields the protein CASSLGGTNYGYTF.

This clonotype was picked up a small number of times. The CDR3 spells CASSLVQDTYYNSPLHF. CDR3 sequence (DNA): TGTGCCAGCAGCTTAGTACAGGATACTTACTATAATTCACCCCTCCACTTT. This rearrangement joins TRBV7-2 to TRBJ1-6, with D possibly being TRBD1 (5 bases). The CDR3 is made up of 17 amino acids. V was trimmed by 1 base and J by 3 bases, leaving 13 bases between them. Per germline, CDR1 SGHTA and CDR2 FQGNSA.

This clonotype was recorded at least ten times. The chain recombines TRBV4-2 with TRBJ2-7; D not resolved. CDR1 LGHNA and CDR2 YNFKEQ come from the germline V gene. V was cut by 1 base and J by 5 bases, with 3 bases left in between. The CDR3 sequence is 11 residues long. CDR3 sequence reads: CASSQADEQYF. The CDR3 coding sequence is TGTGCCAGCAGCCAAGCGGACGAGCAGTACTTC.

V and J are TRBV18 and TRBJ1-6; possible D gene TRBD1, 5 bases. The ends were cut back, 2 bases at V and 7 bases at J, with 9 bases in the middle. Germline loops: CDR1 KGHSH, CDR2 LQKENI. This CDR3 comprises 14 residues. CDR3 region: CASSPWAGNSPLHF. The DNA of the CDR3 is TGTGCCAGCTCACCATGGGCAGGGAATTCACCCCTCCACTTT.

This clonotype was observed many times. This chain uses TRBV20-1 with TRBJ2-3, with D perhaps assigned TRBD1 or TRBD2 (6 bases each). Germline V gene sequence: CDR1 DFQATT, CDR2 SNEGSKA (reference sequence). The CDR3 runs 13 residues. V was clipped by 2 bases and J by 2 bases, with 8 bases between them. The CDR3 protein is CSARRGATDTQYF. The CDR3 DNA reads TGCAGTGCTAGAAGGGGGGCCACAGATACGCAGTATTTT.

To note about this clonotype: A much larger clone differs from this one at a single base, so this may be a read error. This sequence joins TRBV10-2 and TRBJ2-7, with 14 positions matching TRBD2. This CDR3 is 15 amino acids long. Trimming removed 6 bases from V and 5 bases from J; junction bases left unmatched: 6. Germline lookup yields CDR1 WSHSY and CDR2 SAAADI. The CDR3 sequence is CASSATSGRVNEQYF. Here the CDR3 DNA reads TGCGCCAGCAGCGCGACTAGCGGGAGGGTGAACGAGCAGTACTTC.

This clonotype was seen repeatedly, ten times or more. The chain employs TRBV5-1 and TRBJ2-2; D is unresolved. V lost 0 bases to trimming and J lost 2 bases, with 8 bases between them. Germline CDR1 and CDR2: SGHRS and YFSETQ. The CDR3 is 15 residues long. The CDR3 is CASSLAVSNTGELFF. Written as DNA, the CDR3 is TGCGCCAGCAGCTTGGCCGTCTCAAACACCGGGGAGCTGTTTTTT.

A few counts support this clonotype. This sequence joins TRBV7-2 and TRBJ1-1, with TRBD1 as a possible D gene (6 bases). CDR3 length equals 16 residues. Trimming pared 1 base from V and 1 base from J, leaving 13 bases between. CDR1 and CDR2 from the germline V gene are SGHTA and FQGNSA. CDR3 in DNA: TGTGCCAGCAGCTTAGAAGGAGGGGGATCGAACACTGAAGCTTTCTTT. Its translation is CASSLEGGGSNTEAFF.

The chain joins TRBV28 to TRBJ1-2; TRBD1 might be the D (5 bases). The CDR3 loop spans 13 amino acids. V gave up 7 bases and J gave up 4 bases, with 13 bases separating them. The germline CDR1 and CDR2 sequences are MDHEN and SYDVKM. The CDR3: CASIRDGVYGYTF. Written as DNA, the CDR3 is TGTGCCAGCATACGGGACGGCGTCTATGGCTACACCTTC.

V is TRBV19 and J is TRBJ2-2, with 8 nucleotides matching TRBD1. There are 15 residues in the CDR3. Germline CDR1 and CDR2: LNHDA and SQIVND (reference sequence). V shed 6 bases and J 1 base; nucleotides not matched to a gene: 4. The DNA of the CDR3 is TGTGCCAGTAGACCCAGGGGGCTGAACACCGGGGAGCTGTTTTTT. This sequence encodes CASRPRGLNTGELFF.

This clonotype was observed many times. The chain joins TRBV5-8 to TRBJ2-1; TRBD1 matches at 7 bases. Germline V CDR1 and CDR2: SGHTS, YDEGEE. The length of the CDR3 is 15 residues. Trimming removed 1 base from V and 5 bases from J; junction bases left unmatched: 6. CDR3 sequence: CASSLRQGNHNEQFF. CDR3 nucleotides: TGTGCCAGCAGCTTGCGACAGGGAAACCACAATGAGCAGTTCTTC.

This clonotype appeared many times. This rearrangement joins TRBV12-3 or TRBV12-4 to TRBJ2-2; D is uncertain. CDR3 size: 12 residues. Trimming left V 6 bases short and J 7 bases short, with 9 bases between. Written as DNA, the CDR3 is TGTGCCAGCAGGGTAGAGTTCGGGGAGCTGTTTTTT. Residues: CASRVEFGELFF.

This clonotype appeared a few times. The V call is TRBV7-2, the J call TRBJ2-7; 10 nucleotides agree with TRBD2. Germline CDR1 and CDR2: SGHTA and FQGNSA. The CDR3 totals 17 residues. The ends lost 5 bases at V and 5 bases at J; junction bases unmatched: 15. CDR3 in amino acids: CASSLRTSGLIPHEQYF. DNA of the CDR3: TGTGCCAGCAGCCTGCGGACTAGCGGACTAATCCCCCACGAGCAGTACTTC.

This clonotype was observed many times. This rearrangement joins TRBV6-1 to TRBJ2-7; D may be TRBD1 or TRBD2 (5 bases each). This CDR3 region has 10 residues. Trimming took 6 bases from V and 7 from J, leaving 7 bases between them. Per germline, CDR1 MNHNS and CDR2 SASEGT. The CDR3 sequence is CASREGEQYF. Written as DNA, the CDR3 is TGTGCCAGCAGAGAGGGGGAGCAGTACTTC.

In this sample, this clonotype turned up a few times. The V gene is TRBV7-9, the J gene TRBJ2-3; maybe TRBD1 (6 bases). The CDR3 extends over 17 amino acids. V lost 0 bases to trimming and J lost 3 bases, with 16 bases between them. CDR1 and CDR2 from the germline V gene are SEHNR and FQNEAQ (reference sequence). CDR3 coding DNA: TGTGCCAGCAGCTTAGCGGAAACAGGGCTTGGGACAGATACGCAGTATTTT. This codes for CASSLAETGLGTDTQYF.

This clonotype was detected many times. The chain is built from TRBV20-1 and TRBJ2-7; 7 bases map to TRBD1. Germline V gene sequence: CDR1 DFQATT, CDR2 SNEGSKA (reference sequence). The CDR3 length is 12 residues. Germline trimming cut 4 bases from V and 1 base from J; bases unmatched to any gene: 1. The CDR3 nucleotides are TGCAGTGCTATACAGGGGTCCTACGAGCAGTACTTC. It specifies CSAIQGSYEQYF.

By sample fraction, this clonotype is large. The J gene is TRBJ2-1, the V gene TRBV12-3 or TRBV12-4; 7 bases agree with TRBD1. Trimming cost V 5 bases and J 8 bases; bases outside gene matches: 3. The CDR3 contains 12 residues. CDR3 loop: CASSDDRDEQFF. The CDR3 coding sequence is TGTGCCAGCAGTGATGACAGGGATGAGCAGTTCTTC.

This clonotype was observed many times. The chain combines TRBV20-1 with TRBJ2-7; 9 positions match TRBD1. This CDR3 is built from 17 residues. Germline assignment: CDR1 DFQATT and CDR2 SNEGSKA (reference sequence). J lost 3 bases, V lost 2 bases, and 14 bases had no gene match. The CDR3 DNA follows: TGCAGTGCTAGATCTCAGGTAGGGACAGGGAGGAACTACGAGCAGTACTTC. Its translation is CSARSQVGTGRNYEQYF.

This clonotype was seen only a few times. J is TRBJ2-1 and V is TRBV7-8, with a possible D match to TRBD2 (6 bases). From germline, CDR1 is SGHVS and CDR2 FQNEAQ. The germline V and J ends were trimmed by 5 bases and 13 bases, with 12 bases remaining between them. The CDR3 is made up of 11 amino acids. The CDR3 DNA is TGTGCCAGCAGCCCTATAGCGGAACAGTTCTTC. This translates into CASSPIAEQFF. The full variable domain, its missing parts supplied by reference TRBV7-8 and TRBJ2-1, is GAGVSQSPRYKVAKRGQDVALRCDPISGHVSLFWYQQALGQGPEFLTYFQNEAQLDKSGLPSDRFFAERPEGSVSTLKIQRTQQEDSAVYLCASSPIAEQFFGPGTRLTVL.

In nucleotides, the CDR3 is TGTGCCAGCAGCCTTAGCGGGGGGAAGGACAATGAGCAGTTCTTC. Amino acids: CASSLSGGKDNEQFF. The chain uses TRBV7-3 and TRBJ2-1; 10 nucleotides line up with TRBD2. CDR1 and CDR2 (germline): SGHTA, FQGTGA. CDR3 length: 15 residues. The ends lost 5 bases at V and 5 bases at J; junction bases unmatched: 6.

This rearrangement joins TRBV29-1 to TRBJ1-2; TRBD1 agrees at 7 bases. J was trimmed by 0 bases and V by 8 bases; bases with no gene match: 6. The germline V gene encodes CDR1 SQVTM and CDR2 ANQGSEA. This CDR3 is 13 amino acids long. The chain's CDR3 is CSIWDSPNYGYTF. The CDR3 DNA reads as TGCAGCATCTGGGACAGTCCTAACTATGGCTACACCTTC.